One T cell receptor beta chain is described in this entry. Its antigen is undetermined. The protocol was immunoSEQ multiplex PCR, while the TCRdb copy is restricted to in-frame clones and leaves out a portion. This table has 140,000 or so clones, 80% to 95% appearing once. The data originate from a study of T cell responses to AZD1222 COVID-19 vaccine. Whole-study findings and limits: Vaccination with two AZD1222 doses was followed by a rise in Spike-specific TCR breadth and depth. In a largely white British group with more females than males, clonal diversity was possibly underestimated.

The CDR3 is 15 amino acids. Germline lookup yields CDR1 MNHEY and CDR2 SMNVEV (reference sequence). Trimming took off 5 bases at V and 2 bases at J, with 13 bases between the two ends. The clonotype comes from an adult in good health. This specimen consisted of peripheral blood, obtained on day 0 of AZD1222 vaccination. The chain carries TRBV27 and TRBJ1-5, with D possibly TRBD1 on 5 matching bases. The DNA for the CDR3 is TGTGCCAGCAGTGTCATCGGGGGTGGCAATCAGCCCCAGCATTTT. Translated, it gives CASSVIGGGNQPQHF.